Here is one T cell receptor beta chain with its context. Its antigen target is currently unknown. Per-base qualities were not stored, and no clone one base away is much larger. The CDR3 measures 12 amino acids from cysteine to phenylalanine. Just CDR3 DNA is preserved here, 36 bases in frame from base 1. The junction shows trimming of 0 bases on V and 10 bases on J, plus 7 bases between the germline ends. CDR1 and CDR2 were assigned from the germline V gene as SGHTA and FQGTGA. This specimen belongs to a study of blood T cells in healthy people across ages (dated by TCRdb to about 2015). Regarding the complete study: In model experiments, roughly one uniquely barcoded TCR beta cDNA molecule per two T cells was captured by template switching. Age-related changes in TCR beta repertoire diversity were measured in the study by deep sequencing normalized with unique cDNA molecular identifiers. Donors were grouped into four age groups: young (average 16 years), middle-aged (roughly 40), aged (approximately 58) and long-lived (over 80). To avoid experimental bias, donors of different ages were randomly spread across the sequencing lanes. For two donors (one aged 18 to 29 and one aged 80 or older), the study analyzed two additional independent replicas of 1 million unique cDNA reads from the same blood draw. General findings and caveats noted by the study authors: The CMV infection status of donors was not known, potentially confounding age-related changes in expanded clonotypes. Estimates of total diversity based on one million sequenced T cells were regarded as lower bounds and as underestimates. The percentage of naive T cells measured by flow cytometry correlated strongly with observed TCR beta diversity. The long-lived group showed more naive CD4+ T cells, fewer expanded clones and increased TCR diversity than the aged group, suggesting age selection. As age increased, observed TCR beta diversity per million T cells dropped in a roughly linear way, and a significant reduction was already evident by age around 41. Because profiling used bulk unsorted PBMCs, naive and antigen-experienced compartments could not be compared conclusively.

Libraries were built with 5' RACE. TCRdb names Illumina HiSeq 2500 as the instrument used. The second PCR ran for roughly 7 to 11 cycles and used a J-beta primer mix along with a sample-barcoded 5' primer. A unique molecular identifier was introduced onto each TCR beta cDNA molecule by a template-switch 5' adaptor carrying 12 random nucleotides. At least 2.5 million CDR3-containing paired-end reads were obtained from each sample. First-strand cDNA synthesis was performed from all RNA using the Mint cDNA synthesis kit, with priming by a TRBC-specific oligonucleotide. Following uracil-DNA glycosylase treatment, a first 18-cycle PCR with universal primers M1SS and BC2_uni_R was performed on all cDNA. The study's own analysis went as follows. Each sample was normalized by randomly selecting 1 million high-quality reads, each carrying a distinct molecular identifier. Instead of being binned into consensus sequences, reads with shared molecular identifiers were discarded. MiTCR, run with a Q25 quality threshold and the strictest error-elimination algorithm, handled CDR3 identification, clonotype clustering and error correction. A nonparametric unseen species model using Euler transformation provided a lower-bound estimate of total TCR beta diversity. TCRdb applied fastp at Q25 and MiXCR to the public reads, then kept only in-frame beta chains. Records with the same CDR3 protein are collapsed into one entry carrying the most frequent genes and DNA. The V and J calls shown here were made by TCRdb, not taken from the authors' results. Here the sample has 850,000 to 1,300,000 distinct CDR3 sequences; 35% to 55% occur a single time. The top ten clones comprise over 15% of the sample.

The roughly 37 donors, aged about 6 to 95 years, were systemically healthy Caucasian individuals from Russia. Around 9.7 milliliters of peripheral blood were collected from each donor into EDTA-treated Vacutainer tubes. Ficoll-Paque density-gradient centrifugation was used to isolate PBMCs, with at least 7 million per sample. Trizol reagent was used to extract total RNA from PBMCs, with at least 6 micrograms per sample. Naive CD45RAhigh/CD27high T cell percentages were measured by flow cytometry on a PBMC aliquot from every donor. This TCR derives from a woman aged 55-69 years in good health. The chain links TRBV7-3 with TRBJ2-1; the D gene may be TRBD1 or TRBD2, since each aligns over 5 bases. The sequencing input was blood. The bases are TGTGCCAGCAGCTTAACCGGGGCGGAGCAGTTCTTC. Its translation is CASSLTGAEQFF. Outside the CDR3, residues come from the reference TRBV7-3 and TRBJ2-1 proteins, so the full variable domain is: GAGVSQTPSNKVTEKGKYVELRCDPISGHTALYWYRQSLGQGPEFLIYFQGTGAADDSGLPNDRFFAVRPEGSVSTLKIQRTERGDSAVYLCASSLTGAEQFFGPGTRLTVL.